The 28 T cell receptor beta chains below were found in one sample sequenced in a study of post-analysis software for immune sequencing data. General study results and limits: A handful of TRBV segments were significantly more frequent in patients than in controls. TRBV5-6, TRBV5-1 and TRBV20-1 were among these segments.

Which antigens these TCRs recognize remains unknown. Unique molecular identifiers were built into the TCR beta cDNA libraries. TCRdb recomputed calls from the PCR reads with MiXCR, one row per CDR3 protein. The table lists about 620,000 distinct CDR3 sequences, roughly 47% of them singletons. Sequenced sample: blood. The origin of the receptors is a girl aged 5-17 years with multiple sclerosis.

The chain carries TRBV2 and TRBJ2-4, with D possibly being TRBD1 (6 bases). The DNA end is a closer match to TRBJ2-7, so the J assignment may be wrong. This CDR3 has 13 residues. Germline CDR1 and CDR2: SNHLY and FYNNEI. The chain's CDR3 is CASRGAGGYEQYF. CDR3 bases: TGTGCCAGCAGGGGGGCCGGAGGCTACGAGCAGTACTTC.

The genes are TRBV12-3 or TRBV12-4 and TRBJ2-1; D is perhaps TRBD2 (6 bases). This CDR3 contains 14 residues. V was cut by 3 bases and J by 9 bases, with 15 bases left in between. For the CDR3, the DNA is TGTGCCAGCAGTTTCAATTTTATGGGAGGTGAGCAGTTCTTC. Residues: CASSFNFMGGEQFF.

There are a few counts of this clonotype. The chain has TRBV7-6 and TRBJ2-7; the D gene could be TRBD1 or TRBD2 (5 bases each). From germline, CDR1 is SGHVS and CDR2 FNYEAQ. The V end lost 2 bases, the J end lost 6 bases, and 11 bases lay between the germline ends. The CDR3 extends over 13 amino acids. Written as DNA, the CDR3 is TGTGCCAGCAGCTTAAGAGGGGCAAGCGAGCAGTACTTC. It is translated as CASSLRGASEQYF.

The genes are TRBV2 and TRBJ2-7; 10 bases are shared with TRBD2. V dropped 7 bases and J dropped 0; count of bases not matched to a gene: 9. Germline CDR1 and CDR2: SNHLY and FYNNEI. CDR3 size: 16 residues. CDR3 region: CASIRGLAINSYEQYF. In nucleotides, the CDR3 is TGTGCCAGCATCAGGGGACTAGCGATAAACTCCTACGAGCAGTACTTC.

There are a few counts of this clonotype. J is TRBJ2-7 and V is TRBV5-1, with a tentative D call TRBD1 (6 bases). From germline, CDR1 is SGHRS and CDR2 YFSETQ. The CDR3 is made up of 14 amino acids. With 0 bases removed from V and 2 bases from J, the gap between germline ends came to 9 bases. In DNA form, the CDR3 reads TGCGCCAGCAGCTTGGTTCAGGGGACCTACGAGCAGTACTTC. Translated: CASSLVQGTYEQYF.

This clonotype was observed a few times. The chain links TRBV27 to TRBJ2-1; D not certain. This CDR3 region has 13 residues. The germline V gene encodes CDR1 MNHEY and CDR2 SMNVEV (reference sequence). V dropped 4 bases and J dropped 5 bases, with 9 bases sitting between them. CDR3 sequence: CASSSTRNNEQFF. Here the CDR3 DNA reads TGTGCCAGCAGTTCTACGAGGAACAATGAGCAGTTCTTC.

The chain links TRBV9 to TRBJ1-6; 8 nucleotides line up with TRBD1. The CDR3 length is 15 residues. The trim removed 3 bases at V and 6 bases at J, leaving 5 bases unmatched. Germline CDR1 and CDR2: SGDLS and YYNGEE. CDR3 bases: TGTGCCAGCAGCGCTTTTACAGGGGGTAATTCACCCCTCCACTTT. Translated, it gives CASSAFTGGNSPLHF.

This clonotype was found a few times. The chain links TRBV6-5 to TRBJ1-2, with TRBD1 identical over 7 bases. Trimming at V came to 0 bases and at J to 5 bases, leaving 6 bases not matched to a gene. This CDR3 is 15 amino acids long. Per germline, CDR1 MNHEY and CDR2 SVGAGI. Here the CDR3 reads CASSYSSGQPYGYTF. The CDR3 region has the DNA TGTGCCAGCAGTTACTCCTCGGGACAGCCATATGGCTACACCTTC.

A word on this clonotype: A much larger clone differs by one base, so this may be a read error. The V and J genes are TRBV6-1 and TRBJ2-1; TRBD1 matches 11 bases. The end of the DNA fits TRBJ2-7 better, so the J call may be wrong. Germline V gives CDR1 MNHNS, CDR2 SASEGT. This CDR3 has 15 residues. The CDR3 sequence is CASSEEGTGGNEQYF. The CDR3 bases are TGTGCCAGCAGTGAAGAAGGGACAGGGGGGAATGAGCAGTACTTC.

In its sample, this clonotype was seen a few times. J is TRBJ2-7 and V is TRBV7-9; 9 nucleotides match TRBD1. This CDR3 spans 16 amino acids. The V segment lost 8 bases and the J segment 8 bases; nucleotides outside the gene matches: 19. Germline loops: CDR1 SEHNR, CDR2 FQNEAQ (reference sequence). The CDR3 DNA reads TGTGCCAGCGACTCCTCCCCGGGACAGGGCTCCTCGAAGCAGTACTTC. Encoded protein: CASDSSPGQGSSKQYF. The full variable domain, completed using reference TRBV7-9 and TRBJ2-7, is DTGVSQNPRHKITKRGQNVTFRCDPISEHNRLYWYRQTLGQGPEFLTYFQNEAQLEKSRLLSDRFSAERPKGSFSTLEIQRTEQGDSAMYLCASDSSPGQGSSKQYFGPGTRLTVT.

The J gene is TRBJ2-5, the V gene TRBV12-3 or TRBV12-4, with 8 bases matching TRBD1. The DNA end is a closer match to TRBJ2-7, so the J assignment may be wrong. This CDR3 contains 14 residues. The CDR3 sequence: CASSAGTGFHEQYF. CDR3 bases: TGTGCCAGCAGCGCCGGGACAGGTTTCCACGAGCAGTACTTC.

In its sample, this clonotype was seen a few times. The chain carries TRBV29-1 and TRBJ2-7; 7 bases fit TRBD1. Losses at the gene ends were 4 bases for V and 2 bases for J; bases not matched to a gene: 5. This CDR3 has 13 residues. Per germline, CDR1 SQVTM and CDR2 ANQGSEA. The CDR3, as DNA: TGCAGCGTTGCAGGGACAGTTACCTACGAGCAGTACTTC. This encodes CSVAGTVTYEQYF.

This chain joins TRBV5-1 and TRBJ2-1, with 9 positions matching TRBD2. The CDR3 has 15 amino acids. Trimming cost V 4 bases and J 7 bases; bases outside gene matches: 9. Germline V lookup: CDR1 SGHRS, CDR2 YFSETQ. The CDR3 coding sequence is TGCGCCAGCAGCAAGAATAGCGGGAGAATGAATGAGCAGTTCTTC. The encoded protein is CASSKNSGRMNEQFF.

V usage is TRBV7-9 and J usage is TRBJ2-5; no firm D call. The better agreement between TRBJ2-7 and the DNA end casts doubt on the J call. CDR3 length: 13 residues. Germline CDR1 and CDR2: SEHNR and FQNEAQ (reference sequence). CDR3 in DNA: TGTGCCAGCAGCGGGGATGGTAGGGACGAGCAGTACTTC. This sequence encodes CASSGDGRDEQYF.

V gene TRBV20-1 combines with J gene TRBJ1-1; maybe TRBD1 (5 bases). The CDR3 has 13 amino acids. CDR1 DFQATT and CDR2 SNEGSKA come from the germline V gene (reference sequence). V lost 3 bases and J 0 bases, leaving 8 bases between the germline ends. The CDR3 coding sequence is TGCAGTGCTAGGTCGGGGCTGAACACTGAAGCTTTCTTT. Translation: CSARSGLNTEAFF.

The chain recombines TRBV12-3 or TRBV12-4 with TRBJ1-4, with 8 bases identical to TRBD1. V shed 4 bases, J shed 10 bases, and the junction held 14 bases outside the gene matches. The CDR3 loop spans 16 amino acids. The CDR3 region has the DNA TGTGCCAGCAGTTCCCCGGCCAGGGGGCCAGCCGGAAAACTGTTTTTT. This codes for CASSSPARGPAGKLFF.

As for this clonotype: A read error may be the cause here, since a much bigger clone is one base away. The rearrangement uses TRBV7-9 and TRBJ2-1; perhaps TRBD2 as D (5 bases). Germline V lookup: CDR1 SEHNR, CDR2 FQNEAQ (reference sequence). This CDR3 has 14 residues. The CDR3 sequence is CASSLNGGTNKQFF. The DNA of the CDR3 is TGTGCCAGCAGCTTAAATGGAGGCACCAATAAGCAGTTCTTC. The complete variable domain, with remaining parts taken from reference TRBV7-9 and TRBJ2-1, reads DTGVSQNPRHKITKRGQNVTFRCDPISEHNRLYWYRQTLGQGPEFLTYFQNEAQLEKSRLLSDRFSAERPKGSFSTLEIQRTEQGDSAMYLCASSLNGGTNKQFFGPGTRLTVL.

The rearrangement uses TRBV20-1 and TRBJ1-4; D is ambiguous. The V end lost 1 base, the J end lost 6 bases, and 12 bases lay between the germline ends. Per the germline V gene, CDR1 is DFQATT and CDR2 is SNEGSKA (reference sequence). This CDR3 spans 14 amino acids. The CDR3 coding sequence is TGCAGTGCTAGAGTGGAGAGTACCCATGAAAAACTGTTTTTT. Its translation: CSARVESTHEKLFF.

V usage is TRBV5-1 and J usage is TRBJ1-1; possibly TRBD1 for D (6 bases). CDR3 size: 14 residues. V shed 1 base and J shed 10 bases, with 17 bases lying between them. CDR1 is SGHRS and CDR2 is YFSETQ in the germline V gene. The CDR3: CASSLKTGDPLAFF. DNA of the CDR3: TGCGCCAGCAGCTTGAAGACAGGTGACCCCCTAGCTTTCTTT.

CDR3 amino acids: CASSLHQTTRKGQFF. As DNA, the CDR3 is TGCGCCAGCAGCTTACATCAGACTACCCGGAAGGGGCAGTTCTTC. This sequence joins TRBV5-1 and TRBJ2-1, with a weak D call TRBD2 (5 bases). The CDR3 spans 15 residues. V dropped 2 bases and J dropped 12 bases, with 21 bases sitting between them. In germline, CDR1 is SGHRS, CDR2 YFSETQ.

The V and J genes are TRBV7-6 and TRBJ2-1; 8 nucleotides align to TRBD1. Germline values: CDR1 SGHVS, CDR2 FNYEAQ. J lost 2 bases, V lost 1 base, and 1 base had no gene match. The CDR3 runs 15 residues. In DNA form, the CDR3 reads TGTGCCAGCAGCTTAGAGACAGGGGCCTACAATGAGCAGTTCTTC. Its translation is CASSLETGAYNEQFF. Full variable domain (rest looked up from reference TRBV7-6 and TRBJ2-1): GAGVSQSPRYKVTKRGQDVALRCDPISGHVSLYWYRQALGQGPEFLTYFNYEAQQDKSGLPNDRFSAERPEGSISTLTIQRTEQRDSAMYRCASSLETGAYNEQFFGPGTRLTVL.

This clonotype was detected only a few times. The rearrangement uses TRBV5-1 and TRBJ2-7; TRBD2 aligns across 11 bases. Per the germline V gene, CDR1 is SGHRS and CDR2 is YFSETQ. This CDR3 region has 15 residues. The trim removed 4 bases at V and 2 bases at J, leaving 5 bases unmatched. CDR3 nucleotides: TGCGCCAGCAGCGTTACTAGCGGGAGCACCTACGAGCAGTACTTC. Its translation is CASSVTSGSTYEQYF.

V usage is TRBV12-3 or TRBV12-4 and J usage is TRBJ2-4, with 7 bases identical to TRBD1. The CDR3 runs 14 residues. Trimming cost V 6 bases and J 13 bases; bases outside gene matches: 15. CDR3 sequence: CASRQNRGTNEQYF. The CDR3 nucleotides are TGTGCCAGCAGACAAAACAGGGGCACGAATGAGCAGTACTTC.

The gene calls are TRBV27 and TRBJ2-7; possibly TRBD1 for D (6 bases). This CDR3 has 14 residues. In germline, CDR1 is MNHEY, CDR2 SMNVEV (reference sequence). The V and J ends lost 3 bases and 0 bases respectively, with 9 bases between them. As DNA, the CDR3 is TGTGCCAGCAGTTTCAGGACAGCCTCCTACGAGCAGTACTTC. Its protein product is CASSFRTASYEQYF.

This clonotype has more than one count but fewer than ten. The chain is built from TRBV6-2 or TRBV6-3 and TRBJ2-3; D might be TRBD2 (6 bases). The CDR3 totals 15 residues. Germline V lookup: CDR1 MNHEY, CDR2 SVGEGT. The V and J ends lost 2 bases and 3 bases respectively, with 12 bases between them. CDR3 sequence: CASSYRRDRTDTQYF. The DNA for the CDR3 is TGTGCCAGCAGTTACCGGCGGGATCGGACAGATACGCAGTATTTT.

This sequence joins TRBV24-1 and TRBJ2-5; 10 nucleotides align to TRBD1. V trimming: 0 bases; J trimming: 11 bases; junction bases outside the gene matches: 11. This CDR3 region has 16 residues. Germline CDR1 is KGHDR and CDR2 is SFDVKD. CDR3 DNA: TGTGCCACCAGTGATTTGTCGGGACAGGGGCCCTATGAGCAGTACTTC. Translation gives CATSDLSGQGPYEQYF.

V and J are TRBV5-1 and TRBJ2-3, with D uncertain. Germline V gene sequence: CDR1 SGHRS, CDR2 YFSETQ. V shed 1 base and J shed 2 bases, with 11 bases lying between them. There are 15 residues in the CDR3. The CDR3 nucleotides are TGCGCCAGCAGCTTGTCCAGTAGTTCCACAGATACGCAGTATTTT. Encoded protein: CASSLSSSSTDTQYF.

The J gene is TRBJ2-1, the V gene TRBV12-3 or TRBV12-4; D gene ambiguous. CDR3 length: 10 amino acids. V lost 6 bases, J lost 7 bases, and 4 bases lay in between. CDR3 sequence (DNA): TGTGCCAGCAGGGAAAATGAGCAGTTCTTC. Translating it yields CASRENEQFF.